This T cell receptor beta chain is from a study of cytomegalovirus exposure and HLA in healthy donors. Study results and caveats: TCR beta chains numbering more than 150 were designated cytomegalovirus-associated.

The table came from immunoSEQ multiplex PCR; TCRdb's copy has only in-frame clones and leaves some out. The profile covers 180,000 or so clones, with approximately 87% appearing a single time and roughly 1.5% taken by the ten largest. CDR3 length: 13 amino acids. V gave up 3 bases and J gave up 5 bases; unmatched junction bases: 6. Germline-derived CDR1 and CDR2 are SQVTM and ANQGSEA. Comments on this clone: Antigen: not known.

The chain joins TRBV29-1 to TRBJ1-2; TRBD1 matches 7 bases. This sequence originates from a woman aged 25-40 years in good health and CMV-seronegative. The source material was PBMCs. In nucleotides, the CDR3 is TGCAGCGTTGATGGGGACAGCCAATATGGCTACACCTTC. It codes for CSVDGDSQYGYTF. Looking up the rest from reference TRBV29-1 and TRBJ1-2 gives the full variable domain: SAVISQKPSRDICQRGTSLTIQCQVDSQVTMMFWYRQQPGQSLTLIATANQGSEATYESGFVIDKFPISRPNLTFSTLTVSNMSPEDSSIYLCSVDGDSQYGYTFGSGTRLTVV.